Listed below are T cell receptor beta chains from one sample, sequenced in a study of blood T cell repertoires in COVID-19. The assay was immunoSEQ multiplex PCR, and TCRdb's table has in-frame clones only and misses some. Of 150,000 or so clones listed, 60% to 85% were seen once; the top ten hold roughly 1.5%. The source material was peripheral blood. The receptor source for this set is an older man with acute or convalescent COVID-19. Both conserved end residues are part of each CDR3. The listing skips clone size in some rows; elsewhere it reads once, few, many or a size class.

j_call: TRBJ2-1
v_call: TRBV6-5
clone_size: few
cdr3_aa: CASRGQGKIYNEQFF

j_call: TRBJ1-2
v_call: TRBV7-2
clone_size: -
cdr3_aa: CASSLGGRTNYGYTF

j_call: TRBJ1-1
v_call: TRBV7-8
clone_size: -
cdr3_aa: CASSPRDSPNTEAFF

j_call: TRBJ2-3
v_call: TRBV12-3/TRBV12-4
clone_size: -
cdr3_aa: CASSFRDTQYF

j_call: TRBJ2-2
v_call: TRBV6-5
clone_size: -
cdr3_aa: CASKGTGAATGELFF

j_call: TRBJ1-4
v_call: TRBV7-3
clone_size: -
cdr3_aa: CASSPTNTRDRASNEKLFF

j_call: TRBJ2-2
v_call: TRBV6-5
clone_size: -
cdr3_aa: CASRGTSGGIGELFF

j_call: TRBJ2-3
v_call: TRBV11-3
clone_size: -
cdr3_aa: CASSLLASTDTQYF

j_call: TRBJ1-4
v_call: TRBV7-2
clone_size: -
cdr3_aa: CASSLARGSTNEKLFF

j_call: TRBJ2-6
v_call: TRBV6-5
clone_size: -
cdr3_aa: CAIAGAGANVLTF

j_call: TRBJ2-7
v_call: TRBV6-6
clone_size: -
cdr3_aa: CASSPRGQAHYEQYF

j_call: TRBJ2-2
v_call: TRBV4-1
clone_size: many
cdr3_aa: CASSQDGVIGGGNTGELFF

j_call: TRBJ2-1
v_call: TRBV6-5
clone_size: -
cdr3_aa: CASRHRDNEQFF

j_call: TRBJ2-1
v_call: TRBV10-2
clone_size: -
cdr3_aa: CASSEGDRGGPHNEQFF

j_call: TRBJ1-3
v_call: TRBV19
clone_size: -
cdr3_aa: CASSIEVSAPGNTIYF

j_call: TRBJ2-3
v_call: TRBV9
clone_size: -
cdr3_aa: CASTQGQLIDTQYF

j_call: TRBJ2-7
v_call: TRBV5-6
clone_size: -
cdr3_aa: CASSWQGAREQYF

j_call: TRBJ1-5
v_call: TRBV5-1
clone_size: -
cdr3_aa: CASSPGQTRQPQHF

j_call: TRBJ2-5
v_call: TRBV10-3
clone_size: -
cdr3_aa: CAISPGWMGTEETQYF

j_call: TRBJ1-1
v_call: TRBV6-1
clone_size: -
cdr3_aa: CASSEGQGGTEAFF

j_call: TRBJ1-6
v_call: TRBV20-1
clone_size: few
cdr3_aa: CSASLGTGDSPLHF

j_call: TRBJ1-5
v_call: TRBV5-8
clone_size: -
cdr3_aa: CASSLARVPPQHF

j_call: TRBJ2-1
v_call: TRBV3-1/TRBV3-2
clone_size: -
cdr3_aa: CASSQGVGGYNEQFF

j_call: TRBJ2-1
v_call: TRBV4-1
clone_size: -
cdr3_aa: CASSPGVEFPDTNEQFF

j_call: TRBJ2-3
v_call: TRBV2
clone_size: -
cdr3_aa: CASSEQGTDTQYF

j_call: TRBJ1-5
v_call: TRBV6-6
clone_size: -
cdr3_aa: CASRDPQGYRQPQHF

j_call: TRBJ2-2
v_call: TRBV18
clone_size: -
cdr3_aa: CASSPPSTYTGELFF

j_call: TRBJ2-1
v_call: TRBV9
clone_size: -
cdr3_aa: CASARTSGNNEQFF

j_call: TRBJ1-2
v_call: TRBV7-2
clone_size: once
cdr3_aa: CASSPPRGDGYTF

j_call: TRBJ1-2
v_call: TRBV12-3/TRBV12-4
clone_size: once
cdr3_aa: CASSHTGTYGYTF

j_call: TRBJ1-1
v_call: TRBV15
clone_size: -
cdr3_aa: CATRGTNTEAFF

j_call: TRBJ2-3
v_call: TRBV5-1
clone_size: -
cdr3_aa: CASSLAGGAWDTQYF

j_call: TRBJ1-4
v_call: TRBV28
clone_size: -
cdr3_aa: CASSSGTGKEKLFF